This T cell receptor beta chain is drawn from a study of blood T cell dynamics during melanoma immunotherapy (dated by TCRdb to about 2020). Regarding the complete study: Patients with metastatic melanoma were treated with first-line pembrolizumab or nivolumab plus ipilimumab as standard of care in the United Kingdom. To find early correlates of response, the study profiled the peripheral T cell receptor repertoires of patients with metastatic melanoma both before and after one cycle of checkpoint inhibitor therapy. The training cohort was made up of consecutive patients, while a further independent group of patients from the same centre was pooled to form an external validation set. On the study overall, not on this receptor specifically: A bifurcated reorganization of the PBMC repertoire at W3, with increased clonality or increased diversity, was observed in patients who later achieved disease control, unlike in progressors. The study could not determine whether the T cell clones driving repertoire changes were melanoma-specific or reflected general immune activation. The relatively small sample size was acknowledged as potentially limiting generalization of the results.

A distance of 8 bases separates the germline ends of V and J, which lose 1 base and 8 bases respectively. Its CDR3 holds 13 amino acids, cysteine through phenylalanine. Only the CDR3 DNA stays, 39 bases, in frame from base 1. The germline V gene (reference sequence) sets CDR1 to SEHNR and CDR2 to FQNEAQ. Every bulk PBMC sample was loaded with the same fixed amount of about 370 ng of DNA. TCR beta CDR3 sequences were amplified from genomic DNA with the immunoSEQ TCRb Assay kit following manufacturer instructions. The KAPA Library Quantification Kit for Illumina platforms was used to quantify pooled libraries by qPCR. Pooled libraries were sequenced on an Illumina NextSeq 500, clustered at roughly 0.55-1.1 pM. On the authors' methods: TCR data were analyzed with immunoSEQ ANALYZER and the R LymphoSeq package. A rearrangement efficiency score was calculated as productive divided by the sum of productive and non-productive CDR3 sequences. Clonality was measured with the Gini coefficient and diversity with the Renyi index at alpha=1, compared pairwise between timepoints within each patient. Clonal relatedness used an edit distance of 3, and repertoire similarity used the Bhattacharyya coefficient, both computed in LymphoSeq. Linear discriminant analysis on week-3 changes in clonality and diversity was built with the R MASS and caret packages to classify response. TCRdb retrieved this table from immuneACCESS and kept in-frame rearrangements only. Not all clones are present; in checked studies, unresolved V genes account for under half, and no reason is known for the remainder. That table supplies the V and J calls and clone size; D and trimming were determined from the DNA. This sample lists roughly 10,000 clones; 89% were detected once. Just under 7.5% of the sample rests with the top ten.

This clone turned up a few times. Its binding antigen is unknown. No clone much larger than this one lies a single base away; base qualities are absent. The intended sense of this specimen's time point label: pre-treatment baseline. Blood samples were taken at two points: before treatment (T0) and at week 3 (W3), which came after the first cycle of checkpoint blockade. Except for two patients with rapid clinical progression, response was assessed 12 weeks after the first infusion by RECIST 1.1; disease control meant complete response, partial response or stable disease. Any patient who had received prior systemic cancer treatment, was on concomitant immunosuppressant therapy or had synchronous other active malignancies was excluded. Both bulk PBMC and plasma cell-free DNA were sequenced for TCR beta so that circulating cells and T cell turnover could be tracked. Lymphoprep and SepMate tubes were used to isolate PBMC from blood, and red cell lysis was then performed. QIAamp DNA Blood Mini kits were used to extract DNA from PBMC and from sorted T cell subsets.

This clonotype was obtained from a human donor with melanoma. The sample in question was blood, obtained from a patient treated with checkpoint blockade. This chain is built from TRBV7-9 and TRBJ1-4; the D segment cannot be called with confidence. The DNA sequence reads TGTGCCAGCAGCTTAGGGTTCGAGGAAAAACTGTTTTTT. This is translated as CASSLGFEEKLFF.